This T cell receptor beta chain was observed in a study of blood T cell repertoires in COVID-19. This table comes from immunoSEQ multiplex PCR, and its TCRdb copy is limited to in-frame clones, with some not included. This table holds roughly 340,000 clones, about 89% found once. This clone was seen only once. The germline V gene encodes CDR1 SGHRS and CDR2 YFSETQ. V lost 1 base and J lost 1, with 8 bases in between. The CDR3 runs 14 residues. This TCR was recovered from a man between 40 and 49 years old in a cohort exposed to, infected with or recovered from COVID-19 (not recorded which). Sequenced: PBMCs or T cells enriched from blood (not recorded which). The chain couples TRBV5-1 to TRBJ1-1; no reliable D call. The DNA of the CDR3 is TGCGCCAGCAGCTTGCGACAAGAGAACACTGAAGCTTTCTTT. This encodes CASSLRQENTEAFF.